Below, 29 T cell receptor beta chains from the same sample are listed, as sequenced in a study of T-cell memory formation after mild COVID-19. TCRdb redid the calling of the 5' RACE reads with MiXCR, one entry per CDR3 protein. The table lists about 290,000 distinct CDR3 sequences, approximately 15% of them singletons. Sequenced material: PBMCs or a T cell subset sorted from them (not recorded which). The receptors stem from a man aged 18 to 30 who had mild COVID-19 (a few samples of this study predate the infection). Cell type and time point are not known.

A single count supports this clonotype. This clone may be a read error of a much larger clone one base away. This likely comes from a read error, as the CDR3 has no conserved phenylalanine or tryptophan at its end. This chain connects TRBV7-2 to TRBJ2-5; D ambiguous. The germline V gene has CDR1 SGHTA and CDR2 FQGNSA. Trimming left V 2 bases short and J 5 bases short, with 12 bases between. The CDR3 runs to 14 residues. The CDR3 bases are TGTGCCAGCAGCTTACGTACCCGTGGGGAGACCCAGTACTTA. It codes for CASSLRTRGETQYL.

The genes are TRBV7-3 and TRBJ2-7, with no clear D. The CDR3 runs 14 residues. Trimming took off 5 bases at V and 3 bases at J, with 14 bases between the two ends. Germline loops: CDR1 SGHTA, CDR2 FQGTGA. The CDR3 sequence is CASSLLPLLYEQYV. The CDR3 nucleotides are TGTGCCAGCAGCCTACTCCCACTTCTCTACGAGCAGTACGTC.

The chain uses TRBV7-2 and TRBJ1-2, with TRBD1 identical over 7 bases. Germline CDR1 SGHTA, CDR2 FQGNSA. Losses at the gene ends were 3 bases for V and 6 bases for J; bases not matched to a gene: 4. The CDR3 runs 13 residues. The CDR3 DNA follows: TGTGCCAGCAGCTTCGACAGGGACCATGGCTACACCTTC. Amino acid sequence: CASSFDRDHGYTF.

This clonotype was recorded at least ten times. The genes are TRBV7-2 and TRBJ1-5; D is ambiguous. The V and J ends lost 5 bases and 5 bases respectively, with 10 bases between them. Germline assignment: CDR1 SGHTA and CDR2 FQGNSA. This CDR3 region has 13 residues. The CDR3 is CASSTRDYQPQHF. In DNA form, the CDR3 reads TGTGCCAGCAGCACCCGGGATTATCAGCCCCAGCATTTT.

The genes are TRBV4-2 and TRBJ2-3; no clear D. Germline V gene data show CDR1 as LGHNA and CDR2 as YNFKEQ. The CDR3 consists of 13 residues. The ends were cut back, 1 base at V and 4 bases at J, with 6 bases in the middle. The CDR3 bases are TGTGCCAGCAGCCAAGTAGGGCCAGATACGCAGTATTTT. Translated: CASSQVGPDTQYF.

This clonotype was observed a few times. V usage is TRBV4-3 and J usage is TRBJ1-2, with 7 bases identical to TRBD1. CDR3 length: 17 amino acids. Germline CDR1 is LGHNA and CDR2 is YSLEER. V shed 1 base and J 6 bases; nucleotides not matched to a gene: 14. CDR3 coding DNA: TGCGCCAGCAGCCAAGTGGGTTCCTCAGGGGGGTCCAATGGCTACACCTTC. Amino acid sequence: CASSQVGSSGGSNGYTF.

CDR3 sequence: CAVVGTLGEAFF. The CDR3 bases are TGTGCCGTCGTCGGGACCTTAGGTGAAGCTTTCTTT. V usage is TRBV24-1 and J usage is TRBJ1-1; a possible D gene is TRBD1 (5 bases). The CDR3 has 12 amino acids. In germline, CDR1 is KGHDR, CDR2 SFDVKD. Trimming took 12 bases from V and 7 from J, leaving 17 bases between them.

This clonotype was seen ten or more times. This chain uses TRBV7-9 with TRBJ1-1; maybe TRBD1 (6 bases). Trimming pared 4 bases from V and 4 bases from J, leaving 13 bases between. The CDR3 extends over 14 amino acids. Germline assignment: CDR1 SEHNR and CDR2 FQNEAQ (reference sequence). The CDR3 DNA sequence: TGTGCCAGCAGCTCTGGGGGCGGGGGCACTGAAGCTTTCTTT. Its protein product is CASSSGGGGTEAFF.

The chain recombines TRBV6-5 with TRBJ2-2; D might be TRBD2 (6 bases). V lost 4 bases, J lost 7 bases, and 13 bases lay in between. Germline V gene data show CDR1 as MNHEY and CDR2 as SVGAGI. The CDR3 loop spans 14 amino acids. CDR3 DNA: TGTGCCAGCAGTTTGGAGGGATTGGGCGGGGAGCTGTTTTTT. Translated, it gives CASSLEGLGGELFF.

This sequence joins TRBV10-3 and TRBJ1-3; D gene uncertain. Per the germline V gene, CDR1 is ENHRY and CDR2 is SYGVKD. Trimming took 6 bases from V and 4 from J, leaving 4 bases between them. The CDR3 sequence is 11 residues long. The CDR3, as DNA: TGTGCCATCAGGAAAGGAAACACCATATATTTT. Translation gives CAIRKGNTIYF.

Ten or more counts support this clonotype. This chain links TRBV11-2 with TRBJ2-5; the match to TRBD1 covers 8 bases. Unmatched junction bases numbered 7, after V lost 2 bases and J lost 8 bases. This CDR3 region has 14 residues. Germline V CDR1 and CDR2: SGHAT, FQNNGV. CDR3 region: CASSLPTGGRTQYF. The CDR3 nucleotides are TGTGCCAGCAGCTTACCTACAGGGGGGAGAACCCAGTACTTC.

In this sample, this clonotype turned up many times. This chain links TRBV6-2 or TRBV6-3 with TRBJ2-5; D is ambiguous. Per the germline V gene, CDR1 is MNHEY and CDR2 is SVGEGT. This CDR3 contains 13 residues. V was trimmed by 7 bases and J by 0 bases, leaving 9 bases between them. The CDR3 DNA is TGTGCCAGCAACCCGAGCCACCAAGAGACCCAGTACTTC. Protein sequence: CASNPSHQETQYF.

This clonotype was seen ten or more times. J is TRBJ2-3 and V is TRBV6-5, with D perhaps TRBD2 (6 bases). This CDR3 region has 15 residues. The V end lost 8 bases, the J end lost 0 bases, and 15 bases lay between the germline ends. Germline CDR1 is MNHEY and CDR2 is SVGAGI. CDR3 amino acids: CASRLGVTSTDTQYF. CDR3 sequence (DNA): TGTGCCAGCCGACTAGGGGTGACTAGCACAGATACGCAGTATTTT.

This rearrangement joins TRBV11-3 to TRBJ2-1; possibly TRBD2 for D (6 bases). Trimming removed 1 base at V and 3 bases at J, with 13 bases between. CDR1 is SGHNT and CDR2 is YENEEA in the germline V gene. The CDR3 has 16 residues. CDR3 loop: CASSLASGGLYNEQFF. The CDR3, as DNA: TGTGCCAGCAGCTTAGCATCCGGGGGTCTCTACAATGAGCAGTTCTTC.

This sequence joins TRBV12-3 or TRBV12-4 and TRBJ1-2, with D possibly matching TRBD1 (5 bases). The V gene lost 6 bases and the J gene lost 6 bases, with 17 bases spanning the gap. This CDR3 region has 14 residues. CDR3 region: CASSRGWGVHGYTF. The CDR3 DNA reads TGTGCCAGCAGCCGCGGGTGGGGCGTTCATGGCTACACCTTC.

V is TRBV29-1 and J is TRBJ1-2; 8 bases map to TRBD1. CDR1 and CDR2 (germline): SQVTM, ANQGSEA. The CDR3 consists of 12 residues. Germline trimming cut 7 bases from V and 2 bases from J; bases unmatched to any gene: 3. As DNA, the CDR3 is TGCAGCGCCCGGACAGGGAACTATGGCTACACCTTC. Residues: CSARTGNYGYTF.

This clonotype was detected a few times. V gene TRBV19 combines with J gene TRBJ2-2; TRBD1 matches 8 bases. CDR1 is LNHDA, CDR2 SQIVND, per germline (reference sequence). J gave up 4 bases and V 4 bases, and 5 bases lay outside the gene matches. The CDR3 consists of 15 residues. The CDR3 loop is CASSTPQGVTGELFF. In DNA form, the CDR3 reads TGTGCCAGTAGTACTCCACAGGGGGTCACCGGGGAGCTGTTTTTT.

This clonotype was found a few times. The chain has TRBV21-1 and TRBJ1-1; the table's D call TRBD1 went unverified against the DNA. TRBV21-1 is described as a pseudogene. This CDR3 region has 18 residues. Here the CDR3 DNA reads TGTGCCAGCAGCAAAGCAACGGGTGCCCAGAGCCGGAACACTGAAGCTTTCTTT. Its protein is CASSKATGAQSRNTEAFF.

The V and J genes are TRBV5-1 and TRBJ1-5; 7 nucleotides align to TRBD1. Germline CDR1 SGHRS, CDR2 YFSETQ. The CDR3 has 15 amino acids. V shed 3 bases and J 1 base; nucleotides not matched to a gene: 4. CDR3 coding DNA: TGCGCCAGCAGCTCACAGGGGCTCAGCAATCAGCCCCAGCATTTT. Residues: CASSSQGLSNQPQHF.

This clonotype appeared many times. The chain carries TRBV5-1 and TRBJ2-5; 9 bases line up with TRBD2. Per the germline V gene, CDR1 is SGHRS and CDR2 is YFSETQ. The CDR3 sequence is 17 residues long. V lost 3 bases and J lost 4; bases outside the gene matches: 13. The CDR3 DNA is TGCGCCAGCAGCTGGATGCCGGGACTAGCTGTGGGAGAGACCCAGTACTTC. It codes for CASSWMPGLAVGETQYF.

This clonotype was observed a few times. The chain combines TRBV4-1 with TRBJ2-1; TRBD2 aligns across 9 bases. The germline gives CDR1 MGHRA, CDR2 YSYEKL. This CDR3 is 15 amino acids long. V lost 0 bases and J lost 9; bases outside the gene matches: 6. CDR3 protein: CASSQERGGFSEQFF. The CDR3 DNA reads TGCGCCAGCAGCCAAGAGCGGGGGGGCTTTAGTGAGCAGTTCTTC.

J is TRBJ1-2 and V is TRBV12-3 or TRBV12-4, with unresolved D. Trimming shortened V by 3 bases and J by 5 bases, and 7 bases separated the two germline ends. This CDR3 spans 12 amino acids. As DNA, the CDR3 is TGTGCCAGCAGTTTTAATACGTATGGCTACACCTTC. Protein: CASSFNTYGYTF.

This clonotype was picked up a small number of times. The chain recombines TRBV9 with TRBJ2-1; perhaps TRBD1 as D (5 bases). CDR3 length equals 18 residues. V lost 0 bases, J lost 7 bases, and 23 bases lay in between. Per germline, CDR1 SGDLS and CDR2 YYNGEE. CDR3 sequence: CASSVEVGASPRSNEQFF. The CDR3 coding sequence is TGTGCCAGCAGCGTAGAGGTTGGGGCCTCACCCCGATCGAATGAGCAGTTCTTC.

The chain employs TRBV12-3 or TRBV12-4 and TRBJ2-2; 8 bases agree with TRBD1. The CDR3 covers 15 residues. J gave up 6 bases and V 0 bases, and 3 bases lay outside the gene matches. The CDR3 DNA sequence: TGTGCCAGCAGTTTAGCGCTCAGGGGGCCCGGGGAGCTGTTTTTT. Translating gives CASSLALRGPGELFF.

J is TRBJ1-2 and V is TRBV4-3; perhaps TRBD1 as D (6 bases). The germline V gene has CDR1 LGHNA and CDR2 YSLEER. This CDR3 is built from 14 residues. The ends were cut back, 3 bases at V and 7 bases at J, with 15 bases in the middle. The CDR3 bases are TGCGCCAGCAGCCAGGCCAGGGGAAGTGGTGGCTACACCTTC. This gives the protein CASSQARGSGGYTF.

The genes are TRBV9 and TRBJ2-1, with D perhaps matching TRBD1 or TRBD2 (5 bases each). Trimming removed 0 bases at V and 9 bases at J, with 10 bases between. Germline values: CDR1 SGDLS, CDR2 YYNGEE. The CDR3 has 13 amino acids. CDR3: CASSVERGTEQFF. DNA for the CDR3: TGTGCCAGCAGCGTAGAGAGAGGGACTGAGCAGTTCTTC.

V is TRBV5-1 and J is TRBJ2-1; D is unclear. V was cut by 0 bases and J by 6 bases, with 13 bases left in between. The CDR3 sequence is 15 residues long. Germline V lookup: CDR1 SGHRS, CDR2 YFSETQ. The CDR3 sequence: CASSLADLAGNEQFF. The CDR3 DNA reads TGCGCCAGCAGCTTGGCGGATCTGGCAGGCAATGAGCAGTTCTTC.

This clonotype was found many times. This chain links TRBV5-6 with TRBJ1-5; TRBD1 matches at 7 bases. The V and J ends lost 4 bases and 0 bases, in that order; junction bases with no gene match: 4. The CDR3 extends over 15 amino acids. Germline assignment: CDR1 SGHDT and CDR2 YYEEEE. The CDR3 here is CASSMGQISNQPQHF. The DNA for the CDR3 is TGTGCCAGCAGCATGGGACAGATTAGCAATCAGCCCCAGCATTTT.

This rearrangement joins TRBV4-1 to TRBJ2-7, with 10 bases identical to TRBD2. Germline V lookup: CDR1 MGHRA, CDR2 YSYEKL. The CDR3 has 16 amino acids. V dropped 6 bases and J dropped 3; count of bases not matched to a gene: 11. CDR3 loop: CASSALAGAQNYEQYF. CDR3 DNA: TGCGCCAGCAGTGCCCTAGCGGGGGCCCAAAACTACGAGCAGTACTTC.